One T cell receptor (beta chain) is described in this entry. The sample is drawn from a study of shared clonotypes between healthy human individuals. CD8 cells classed as naive were CD45RO-negative and positively selected for CCR7, excluding terminally differentiated effector memory CD45RA+ cells. Germline CDR1 and CDR2: SEHNR and FQNEAQ (reference sequence). The CDR3 covers 15 residues. V gave up 1 base and J gave up 0 bases, with 6 bases separating them. Repertoires were generated with immunoSEQ multiplex PCR, while TCRdb's copy carries only in-frame clones and drops some. The sample has about 2.1 million clones; around 95% are singletons.

V usage is TRBV7-9 and J usage is TRBJ2-2; no reliable D call. This receptor was identified in a man in his late teens or twenties in good health. Some clones in this sample may be carry-over from other donors' samples. Sequenced: naive CD8+ T cells from PBMCs. CDR3 in amino acids: CASSLGGSNTGELFF. CDR3 in DNA: TGTGCCAGCAGCTTAGGAGGATCGAACACCGGGGAGCTGTTTTTT. The whole variable domain, remainder taken from reference TRBV7-9 and TRBJ2-2, is DTGVSQNPRHKITKRGQNVTFRCDPISEHNRLYWYRQTLGQGPEFLTYFQNEAQLEKSRLLSDRFSAERPKGSFSTLEIQRTEQGDSAMYLCASSLGGSNTGELFFGEGSRLTVL.